The next 13 T cell receptor beta chains were all read from a single sample in a study of T cell repertoires in cytomegalovirus infection. TCRdb independently ran MiXCR on the reads; one entry per CDR3 protein. The table includes some 920,000 distinct CDR3 sequences, around 30% detected once. What these receptors recognize is not known. This material consisted of cultured CD8+ T cells from PBMCs, taken from culture after CMV antigen stimulation. These receptors came from a human donor in good health (CMV status not recorded). Some clones in this sample may be carry-over from other donors' samples.

In this sample, this clonotype turned up a few times. This chain joins TRBV20-1 and TRBJ2-3; D gene unclear. V gave up 3 bases and J gave up 0 bases, with 10 bases separating them. The CDR3 has 14 residues. Looked up from germline, CDR1 is DFQATT and CDR2 is SNEGSKA (reference sequence). The CDR3 nucleotides read TGCAGTGCTAGCCCAGGTTGGAGCACAGATACGCAGTATTTT. This gives the protein CSASPGWSTDTQYF.

The genes are TRBV19 and TRBJ2-1; possibly TRBD1 for D (6 bases). Per the germline V gene, CDR1 is LNHDA and CDR2 is SQIVND (reference sequence). This CDR3 is 14 amino acids long. V lost 2 bases, J lost 4 bases, and 9 bases lay in between. CDR3 bases: TGTGCCAGTAGTATAACGACAGGTTACAATGAGCAGTTCTTC. Encoded protein: CASSITTGYNEQFF.

This clonotype was counted between two and nine times. The V gene is TRBV29-1, the J gene TRBJ2-7; D gene ambiguous. CDR3 length equals 13 residues. Germline CDR1 SQVTM, CDR2 ANQGSEA. With 2 bases removed from V and 2 bases from J, the gap between germline ends came to 10 bases. The CDR3 region is CSVERETPYEQYF. CDR3 nucleotides: TGCAGCGTTGAACGAGAGACTCCCTACGAGCAGTACTTC.

The CDR3 DNA is TGTGCCAGCGCCGAAATTTTCAGGGGGGACGAGCAGTACTTC. Its protein is CASAEIFRGDEQYF. The chain combines TRBV27 with TRBJ2-7, with TRBD1 as a possible D gene (7 bases). V shed 8 bases and J shed 5 bases, with 19 bases lying between them. Germline V CDR1 and CDR2: MNHEY, SMNVEV (reference sequence). The CDR3 length is 14 residues.

V gene TRBV7-8 combines with J gene TRBJ2-2; D gene ambiguous. The germline V gene encodes CDR1 SGHVS and CDR2 FQNEAQ. Trimming stripped 2 bases from V and 3 bases from J, with 19 bases between. This CDR3 region has 18 residues. CDR3 nucleotides: TGTGCCAGCAGCTTATTCAGCCGAGTCAGGTCGTACACCGGGGAGCTGTTTTTT. It yields the protein CASSLFSRVRSYTGELFF.

The genes are TRBV12-3 or TRBV12-4 and TRBJ2-4; possibly TRBD1 or TRBD2 for D (5 bases each). The length of the CDR3 is 16 residues. Trimming took off 0 bases at V and 1 base at J, with 10 bases between the two ends. Here the CDR3 DNA reads TGTGCCAGCAGTTTAGCGAGCAGGGAGGCCAAAAACATTCAGTACTTC. This codes for CASSLASREAKNIQYF.

This clonotype was seen many times. V is TRBV6-7 and J is TRBJ1-2; TRBD1 agrees at 9 bases. TRBV6-7 is an open reading frame, and its role is uncertain. The V gene end was trimmed by 6 bases and the J gene end by 4 bases; junction bases not matched to a gene: 18. The CDR3 is 18 amino acids. The CDR3 nucleotides read TGTGCCAGCAGGAACATCATACCCGGGACAGGGAATCGCTATGGCTACACCTTC. Translated, it gives CASRNIIPGTGNRYGYTF.

This clonotype was counted ten times or more. V and J are TRBV7-2 and TRBJ2-1; TRBD1 is a possible D gene (6 bases). V dropped 11 bases and J dropped 5 bases, with 16 bases sitting between them. Germline V gives CDR1 SGHTA, CDR2 FQGNSA. CDR3 length: 13 amino acids. The chain's CDR3 is CAVQGSVDNEQFF. CDR3 sequence (DNA): TGTGCCGTACAGGGTTCGGTCGACAATGAGCAGTTCTTC.

The V and J genes are TRBV7-2 and TRBJ1-5, with a tentative D call TRBD1 (5 bases). The CDR3 is made up of 15 amino acids. CDR1 is SGHTA and CDR2 is FQGNSA in the germline V gene. Trimming removed 5 bases from V and 0 bases from J, with 11 bases in between. DNA for the CDR3: TGTGCCAGCAGCAAAGGGGAATATAGCAATCAGCCCCAGCATTTT. This sequence encodes CASSKGEYSNQPQHF.

This clonotype was detected a few times. The rearrangement uses TRBV14 and TRBJ1-2; possible D gene TRBD1, 5 bases. Trimming pared 1 base from V and 3 bases from J, leaving 12 bases between. This CDR3 is built from 15 residues. The germline V gene has CDR1 SGHDN and CDR2 FVKESK. CDR3 coding DNA: TGTGCCAGCAGCCAAGGCCTTGGGGGGTACTATGGCTACACCTTC. Protein: CASSQGLGGYYGYTF.

The chain combines TRBV12-3 or TRBV12-4 with TRBJ2-1; D gene unclear. The CDR3 has 10 residues. Trimming stripped 4 bases from V and 8 bases from J, with 3 bases between. The CDR3 loop reads CASSSYEQFF. The CDR3 DNA sequence: TGTGCCAGCAGTTCCTATGAGCAGTTCTTC.

V usage is TRBV6-5 and J usage is TRBJ2-1; 10 nucleotides match TRBD1. The CDR3 sequence is 15 residues long. V trimming: 2 bases; J trimming: 9 bases; junction bases outside the gene matches: 7. From germline, CDR1 is MNHEY and CDR2 SVGAGI. In DNA form, the CDR3 reads TGTGCCAGCAGTTACCAGACAGGGGGCTTGGGTGAGCAGTTCTTC. This gives the protein CASSYQTGGLGEQFF.

This clonotype was seen more than once but under ten times. The chain is built from TRBV6-1 and TRBJ1-1; D gene ambiguous. Trimming took off 7 bases at V and 3 bases at J, with 15 bases between the two ends. Looked up from germline, CDR1 is MNHNS and CDR2 is SASEGT. The CDR3 has 14 amino acids. This CDR3 is CASTQSSWDTEAFF. CDR3 DNA sequence: TGTGCCAGCACCCAAAGTTCTTGGGACACTGAAGCTTTCTTT.